One and the same sample provided the 3 T cell receptor beta chains below, sequenced in a study of OX40 agonist ivuxolimab in advanced cancers. Sequenced by immunoSEQ multiplex PCR; TCRdb stores in-frame clones only, minus some. The table includes 50,000 to 75,000 clones, 75% to 90% detected once. The sequences come from CD4+ or CD8+ T cells sorted from blood, collected in a trial of the OX40 agonist ivuxolimab. Every receptor here comes from an adult with an advanced solid tumor such as melanoma, head and neck, liver or kidney cancer.

This chain links TRBV6-5 with TRBJ1-2; 10 positions match TRBD1. The CDR3 loop spans 15 amino acids. CDR1 is MNHEY, CDR2 SVGAGI, per germline. V trimming: 7 bases; J trimming: 4 bases; junction bases outside the gene matches: 9. The CDR3 spells CASTAGTGDSYGYTF. The CDR3 bases are TGTGCCAGCACGGCCGGGACAGGGGACTCCTATGGCTACACCTTC.

To note about this clone: One end of the junction does not line up with germline, which may come from a read error. The rearrangement links TRBV5-6 to TRBJ2-1, with a tentative D call TRBD2 (6 bases). The length of the CDR3 is 15 residues. Germline loops: CDR1 SGHDT, CDR2 YYEEEE. DNA of the CDR3: TGTGCCAGCGGCTTGGTAGCGGCAATTCTCAATGAGCAGTTCTTC. Protein sequence: CASGLVAAILNEQFF.

The rearrangement joins TRBV5-1 to TRBJ2-1; 13 nucleotides align to TRBD2. CDR1 and CDR2 from the germline V gene are SGHRS and YFSETQ. The CDR3 is 15 amino acids. With 3 bases clipped from V and 13 bases from J, the junction kept 10 bases outside the gene matches. The CDR3 region has the DNA TGCGCCAGCAGCTCCGGACTAGCGGGGGTGCTGACCCAGTTCTTC. Protein sequence: CASSSGLAGVLTQFF.